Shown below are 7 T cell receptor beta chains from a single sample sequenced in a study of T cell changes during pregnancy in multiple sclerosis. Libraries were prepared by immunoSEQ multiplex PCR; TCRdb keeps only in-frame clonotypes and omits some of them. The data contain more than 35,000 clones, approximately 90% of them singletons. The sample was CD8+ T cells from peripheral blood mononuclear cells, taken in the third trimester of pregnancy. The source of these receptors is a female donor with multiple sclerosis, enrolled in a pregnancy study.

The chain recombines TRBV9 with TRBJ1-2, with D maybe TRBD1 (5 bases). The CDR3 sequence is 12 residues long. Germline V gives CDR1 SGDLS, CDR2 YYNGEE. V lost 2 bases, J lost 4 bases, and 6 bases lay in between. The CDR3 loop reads CASSVGGYGYTF. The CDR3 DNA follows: TGTGCCAGCAGCGTCGGGGGCTATGGCTACACCTTC.

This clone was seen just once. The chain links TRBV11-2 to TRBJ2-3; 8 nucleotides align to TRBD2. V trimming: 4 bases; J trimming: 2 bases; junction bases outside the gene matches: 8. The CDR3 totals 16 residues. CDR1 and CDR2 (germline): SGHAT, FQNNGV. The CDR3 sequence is CASSSLERGSTDTQYF. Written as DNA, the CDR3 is TGTGCCAGCAGCTCCTTAGAGCGGGGGTCCACAGATACGCAGTATTTT.

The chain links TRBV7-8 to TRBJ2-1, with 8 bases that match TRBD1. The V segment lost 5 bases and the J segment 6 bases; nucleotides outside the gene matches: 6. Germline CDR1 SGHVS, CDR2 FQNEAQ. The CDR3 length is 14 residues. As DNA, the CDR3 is TGTGCCAGCAGCCCGGTTGACAGGGGCAATGAGCAGTTCTTC. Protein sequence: CASSPVDRGNEQFF. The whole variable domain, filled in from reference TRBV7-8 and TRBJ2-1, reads GAGVSQSPRYKVAKRGQDVALRCDPISGHVSLFWYQQALGQGPEFLTYFQNEAQLDKSGLPSDRFFAERPEGSVSTLKIQRTQQEDSAVYLCASSPVDRGNEQFFGPGTRLTVL.

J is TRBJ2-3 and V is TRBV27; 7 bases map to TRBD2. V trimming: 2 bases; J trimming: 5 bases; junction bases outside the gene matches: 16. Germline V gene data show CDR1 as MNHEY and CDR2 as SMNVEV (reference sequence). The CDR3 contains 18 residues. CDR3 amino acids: CASSLGAGSGTVVDTQYF. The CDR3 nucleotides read TGTGCCAGCAGTTTAGGGGCCGGGAGCGGGACGGTGGTAGATACGCAGTATTTT.

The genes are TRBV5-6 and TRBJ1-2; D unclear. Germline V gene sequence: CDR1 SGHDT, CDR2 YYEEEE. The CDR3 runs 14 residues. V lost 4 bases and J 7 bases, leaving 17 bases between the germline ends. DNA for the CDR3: TGTGCCAGCAGCCGCGCCGGGGTCCGCGTTGGCTACACCTTC. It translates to CASSRAGVRVGYTF. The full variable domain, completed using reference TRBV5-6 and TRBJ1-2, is DAGVTQSPTHLIKTRGQQVTLRCSPKSGHDTVSWYQQALGQGPQFIFQYYEEEERQRGNFPDRFSGHQFPNYSSELNVNALLLGDSALYLCASSRAGVRVGYTFGSGTRLTVV.

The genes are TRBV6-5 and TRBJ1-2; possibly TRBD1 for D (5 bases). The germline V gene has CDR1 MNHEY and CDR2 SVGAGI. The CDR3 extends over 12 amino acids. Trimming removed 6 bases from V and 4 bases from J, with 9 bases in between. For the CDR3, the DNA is TGTGCCAGCAGCTCAGGGATCTATGGCTACACCTTC. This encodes CASSSGIYGYTF.

The CDR3 DNA follows: TGCAGCGTATTGGACTGGGCCCATGGAAACACCATATATTTT. Its protein is CSVLDWAHGNTIYF. This chain links TRBV29-1 with TRBJ1-3; no firm D call. Germline lookup yields CDR1 SQVTM and CDR2 ANQGSEA. The CDR3 loop spans 14 amino acids. Trimming removed 6 bases at V and 3 bases at J, with 15 bases between. Supplemented by reference TRBV29-1 and TRBJ1-3, the full variable domain reads SAVISQKPSRDICQRGTSLTIQCQVDSQVTMMFWYRQQPGQSLTLIATANQGSEATYESGFVIDKFPISRPNLTFSTLTVSNMSPEDSSIYLCSVLDWAHGNTIYFGEGSWLTVV.